The clone carrying this TCR beta chain has ten or more counts. Preparation of the TCRbeta library used unique molecular identifiers. TCRdb called the PCR reads again in MiXCR, with one record for every CDR3 protein. Here the sample spans about 120,000 distinct CDR3 sequences, around 10% being singletons. These data originate in a study of T-cell reconstitution after alpha-beta-depleted transplantation in children. Germline V gene lookup returns CDR1 SGHTA and CDR2 FQGNSA. The CDR3 runs to 13 residues. The J segment lost 4 bases and the V segment lost 6 bases, leaving 5 bases of the junction unmatched.

The TCR was taken from a human donor who donated a stem cell graft to a child with acute lymphoblastic leukemia. The sample consisted of PBMCs from the stem cell graft donor, taken from the stem cell graft. The rearrangement joins TRBV7-2 to TRBJ2-5, with 7 nucleotides matching TRBD2. CDR3 protein: CASSRAGRETQYF. In DNA form, the CDR3 reads TGTGCCAGCAGTCGAGCGGGGAGAGAGACCCAGTACTTC.